This T cell receptor (beta chain) was captured in a study of identical twins. Study-wide results and caveats: Out-of-frame alpha sequences common to twins exhibited a surplus of low generation probability.

Unique molecular identifiers were present on the cDNA, and a universal primer site came from template switching. One entry per CDR3 protein, called by TCRdb with MiXCR from the 5' RACE reads. The sample has some 630,000 distinct CDR3 sequences, just over 7% seen once. Germline CDR1 reads SGHAT; CDR2 reads FQNNGV. Trimming left V 1 base short and J 4 bases short, with 11 bases between. This CDR3 is 14 amino acids long. In this sample, this clonotype turned up a few times. Antigen specificity is unknown. These records were also assigned to another study, of yellow fever vaccine responses in identical twins.

The J gene is TRBJ2-7, the V gene TRBV11-2; weak D call: TRBD2 (5 bases). The material sequenced was PBMCs. The sequence was collected from a woman between 18 and 29 years old in good health. CDR3 sequence: CASSLGEWGYEQYF. CDR3 DNA: TGTGCCAGCAGCTTAGGGGAGTGGGGTTACGAGCAGTACTTC.